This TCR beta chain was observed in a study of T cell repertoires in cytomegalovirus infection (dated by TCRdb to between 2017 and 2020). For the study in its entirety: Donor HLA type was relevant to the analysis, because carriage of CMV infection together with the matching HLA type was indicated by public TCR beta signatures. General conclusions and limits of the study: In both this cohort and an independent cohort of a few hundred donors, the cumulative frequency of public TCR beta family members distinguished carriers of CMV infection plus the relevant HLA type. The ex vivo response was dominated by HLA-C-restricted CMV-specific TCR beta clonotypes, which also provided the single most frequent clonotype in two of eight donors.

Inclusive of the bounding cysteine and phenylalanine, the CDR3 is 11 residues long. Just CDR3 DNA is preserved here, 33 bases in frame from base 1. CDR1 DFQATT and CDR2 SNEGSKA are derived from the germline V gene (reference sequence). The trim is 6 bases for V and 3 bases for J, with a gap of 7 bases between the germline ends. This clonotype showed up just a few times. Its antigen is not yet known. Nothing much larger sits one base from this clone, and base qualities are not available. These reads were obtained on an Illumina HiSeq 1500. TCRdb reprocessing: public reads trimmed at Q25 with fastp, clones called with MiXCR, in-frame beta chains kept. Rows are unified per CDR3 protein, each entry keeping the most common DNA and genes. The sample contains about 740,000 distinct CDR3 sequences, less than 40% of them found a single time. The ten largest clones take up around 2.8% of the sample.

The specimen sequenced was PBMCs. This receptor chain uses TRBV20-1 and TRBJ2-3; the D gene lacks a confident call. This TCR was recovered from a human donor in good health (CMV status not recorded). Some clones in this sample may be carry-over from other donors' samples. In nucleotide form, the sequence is TGCAGTGCCGTACAAACAGATACGCAGTATTTT. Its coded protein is CSAVQTDTQYF.